The following is a T cell receptor (beta chain) sequence with its context. The sample originates from a study of blood T cell repertoires in COVID-19. Study-level information: COVID-19 samples, acute and convalescent, were from the United States, Italy and Spain.

It was within 2 weeks before study entry that exposed participants met a COVID-19 case. Using immunoSEQ multiplex PCR, the repertoire was profiled, and TCRdb retains in-frame clones only, with some absent. The repertoire includes about 240,000 clones, 83% of them detected once, and about 3.6% sits in the top ten. The CDR3 extends over 15 amino acids. J lost 2 bases, V lost 5 bases, and 7 bases had no gene match. Germline V gene data show CDR1 as SGHDT and CDR2 as YYEEEE. J is TRBJ1-2 and V is TRBV5-6; 9 bases are a match to TRBD1. What was sequenced was PBMCs or T cells enriched from blood (not recorded which). This TCR came from a woman in her thirties or forties who had been exposed to COVID-19. The CDR3 is CASRDRGFANYGYTF. The CDR3 coding sequence is TGTGCCAGCAGGGACAGGGGTTTTGCGAACTATGGCTACACCTTC.